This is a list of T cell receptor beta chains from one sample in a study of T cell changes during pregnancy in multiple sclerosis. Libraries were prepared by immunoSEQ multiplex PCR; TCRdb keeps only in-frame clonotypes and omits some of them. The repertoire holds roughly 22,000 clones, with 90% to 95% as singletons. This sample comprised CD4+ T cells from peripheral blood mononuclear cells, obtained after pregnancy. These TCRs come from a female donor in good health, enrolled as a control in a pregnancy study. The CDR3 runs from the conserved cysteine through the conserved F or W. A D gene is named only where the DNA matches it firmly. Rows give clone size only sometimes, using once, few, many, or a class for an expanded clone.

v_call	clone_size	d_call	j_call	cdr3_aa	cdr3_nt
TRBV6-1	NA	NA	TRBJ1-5	CASSEMAVGSWSYSNQPQHF	TGTGCCAGCAGTGAAATGGCGGTGGGGAGTTGGTCTTATAGCAATCAGCCCCAGCATTTT
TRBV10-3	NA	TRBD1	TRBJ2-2	CATRGQGTGELFF	TGTGCCACCCGGGGACAGGGCACCGGGGAGCTGTTTTTT
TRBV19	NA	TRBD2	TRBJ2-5	CASRPGLADQETQYF	TGTGCCAGTAGGCCGGGACTAGCGGACCAAGAGACCCAGTACTTC
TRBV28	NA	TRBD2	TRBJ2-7	CASKRGSSYEQYF	TGTGCCAGCAAGCGCGGGAGCAGCTACGAGCAGTACTTC
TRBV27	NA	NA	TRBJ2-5	CASSSLSGTQETQYF	TGTGCCAGCAGTTCTCTCAGCGGAACACAAGAGACCCAGTACTTC
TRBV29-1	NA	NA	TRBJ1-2	CSVDNAGAIYGYTF	TGCAGCGTTGATAATGCAGGGGCGATATATGGCTACACCTTC
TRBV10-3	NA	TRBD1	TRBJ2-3	CAISDGRTGDTDTQYF	TGTGCCATCAGTGATGGAAGGACAGGGGACACAGATACGCAGTATTTT
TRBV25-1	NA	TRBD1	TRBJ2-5	CASSAEVGTGDETQYF	TGTGCCAGCAGTGCCGAGGTCGGGACAGGGGATGAGACCCAGTACTTC
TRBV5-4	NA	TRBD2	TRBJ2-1	CASSLGLAGVNEQFF	TGTGCCAGCAGCTTGGGGCTAGCGGGAGTTAATGAGCAGTTCTTC
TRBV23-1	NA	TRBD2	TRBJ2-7	CASSQSPGTSSYEQYF	TGCGCCAGCAGTCAATCCCCTGGGACTAGTAGCTACGAGCAGTACTTC
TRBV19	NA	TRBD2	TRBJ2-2	CASSRGLAREELFF	TGTGCCAGTAGTAGAGGACTAGCCCGCGAGGAGCTGTTTTTT
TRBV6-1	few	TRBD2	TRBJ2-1	CAISPLAVDNEQFF	TGTGCCATCTCTCCGCTAGCGGTAGACAATGAGCAGTTCTTC